This T cell receptor (beta chain) is from a study of CD8 T cells in ankylosing spondylitis. There are many counts of this clonotype. TCRdb processed the 5' RACE reads anew with MiXCR; each CDR3 protein has one entry. This sample carries 340,000 or so distinct CDR3 sequences, roughly 15% of them seen once, and the ten largest clones take 0.9% to 1.2%. Germline-derived CDR1 and CDR2 are SGHVS and FQNEAQ. This CDR3 has 15 amino acids. V was trimmed by 0 bases and J by 1 base, leaving 7 bases between them. This chain links TRBV7-8 with TRBJ1-5; D not certain. Specimen: blood, either unsorted or a sorted T cell fraction (not recorded which). The origin of this receptor is a male donor with ankylosing spondylitis or in good health (not recorded which). The CDR3 reads CASSLAMLSNQPQHF. The CDR3 region has the DNA TGTGCCAGCAGCTTAGCGATGTTGAGCAATCAGCCCCAGCATTTT.